These 13 T cell receptor beta chains came from one sample sequenced in a study of tumor-infiltrating lymphocytes in primary liver carcinoma. Total RNA (roughly 530 ng) served as template for TCR beta cDNA synthesis primed by a constant-region primer. It was through three nested multiplex PCR rounds of slightly modified ARM-PCR that TCR beta libraries arose. A C-beta reverse primer was combined with TRBV1-TRBV30 forward primers in the first two PCR rounds, and each round had 9 to 10 cycles. TCRdb called the multiplex PCR reads again in MiXCR, with one record for every CDR3 protein. The table lists fewer than 350,000 distinct CDR3 sequences, about 65% of them singletons. RNA was extracted from whole blood without cell sorting, alongside germline DNA. Source material: peripheral blood. These receptors were collected from a man in his forties with primary liver carcinoma and hepatitis B virus infection.

This clonotype was picked up a small number of times. A read error is possible here, since a much larger clone lies one base away. This chain links TRBV12-3 or TRBV12-4 with TRBJ2-7; D gene unclear. The ends were cut back, 6 bases at V and 3 bases at J, with 15 bases in the middle. This CDR3 spans 14 amino acids. The CDR3 DNA follows: TGTGCCAGCAGCATAAGCAACATGTACTACGAGCAGTACTTC. This sequence encodes CASSISNMYYEQYF.

At least ten counts were recorded for this clonotype. The chain has TRBV5-1 and TRBJ2-5; 10 positions match TRBD2. Germline V gene lookup returns CDR1 SGHRS and CDR2 YFSETQ. The CDR3 sequence is 14 residues long. V was pared by 1 base and J by 5 bases, with 2 bases of the junction left unmatched. The CDR3 DNA reads TGCGCCAGCAGCTTGTCGGGACTAGCGGAGACCCAGTACTTC. Translated: CASSLSGLAETQYF.

In regard to this clonotype: Mismatch with germline at one junction end may stem from a read error. CDR3 loop: CGSSLGYSGRMEETQYF. CDR3 DNA: TGTGGCAGCAGCTTAGGATATAGCGGGAGAATGGAAGAGACCCAGTACTTT. V gene TRBV11-2 combines with J gene TRBJ2-5; 9 bases are shared with TRBD2. The CDR3 has 17 amino acids. CDR1 and CDR2 from the germline V gene are SGHAT and FQNNGV. The whole variable domain, remainder taken from reference TRBV11-2 and TRBJ2-5, is EAGVAQSPRYKIIEKRQSVAFWCNPISGHATLYWYQQILGQGPKLLIQFQNNGVVDDSQLPKDRFSAERLKGVDSTLKIQPAKLEDSAVYLCGSSLGYSGRMEETQYFGPGTRLLVL.

With respect to this clonotype: A much more abundant neighbour one base away suggests this may be a read error. The V gene is TRBV6-6, the J gene TRBJ1-5; D gene uncertain. Looked up from germline, CDR1 is MNHNY and CDR2 is SVGAGI (reference sequence). Trimming pared 2 bases from V and 6 bases from J, leaving 11 bases between. The CDR3 has 14 residues. CDR3 coding DNA: TGTGCCAGCAGTTACGGACGGGGTGGTCAGCCCCAGCATTTT. This encodes CASSYGRGGQPQHF.

This rearrangement joins TRBV6-1 to TRBJ1-3; D call uncertain. The CDR3 loop spans 14 amino acids. V lost 6 bases, J lost 2 bases, and 11 bases lay in between. Germline V CDR1 and CDR2: MNHNS, SASEGT. CDR3 protein: CASSPDLAGNTIYF. The DNA for the CDR3 is TGTGCCAGCAGCCCGGACTTAGCTGGAAACACCATATATTTT.

This clonotype was seen a few times. Relative to the germline gene, one junction end is altered; a read error may explain this. The rearrangement uses TRBV4-1 and TRBJ2-7, with a tentative D call TRBD1 (6 bases). This CDR3 is built from 14 residues. Germline V gene lookup returns CDR1 MGHRA and CDR2 YSYEKL. The CDR3 bases are TGCACCAGCAGCCGAGGACAGCTTACCTACGAGCAGTACTTC. Translated: CTSSRGQLTYEQYF.

In the case of this clonotype: The junction shows a germline mismatch at one end, possibly a read error. The chain links TRBV11-3 to TRBJ1-2; perhaps TRBD1 as D (5 bases). Germline values: CDR1 SGHNT, CDR2 YENEEA. The CDR3 loop spans 13 amino acids. The CDR3 region is CASGLTGDYGYTF. The CDR3 nucleotides are TGTGCCAGCGGCTTAACGGGGGACTATGGCTACACCTTC.

A note on this clonotype: Given a much more abundant clone one base away, this may be a read error. The rearrangement links TRBV4-2 to TRBJ2-1, with D possibly matching TRBD2 (6 bases). The CDR3 length is 11 residues. V shed 8 bases and J shed 10 bases, with 12 bases lying between them. Per the germline V gene, CDR1 is LGHNA and CDR2 is YNFKEQ. The CDR3, as DNA: TGTGCCAGCTGCCCGGGACTGGAGCAGTTCTTC. The encoded protein is CASCPGLEQFF.

The table lists this clonotype with a few counts. One end of the junction is discordant with germline, which a read error may explain. V usage is TRBV11-2 and J usage is TRBJ2-5; D gene uncertain. The CDR3 length is 14 residues. The germline CDR1 and CDR2 sequences are SGHAT and FQNNGV. The CDR3 sequence is CVSSSTGLGETQYF. For the CDR3, the DNA is TGTGTCAGCAGCTCCACTGGGTTGGGAGAGACCCAGTACTTC.

As regards this clonotype: Since a much larger clone is just one base distant, this may be a read error. V gene TRBV10-3 combines with J gene TRBJ1-2, with 7 bases fitting TRBD1. Germline V CDR1 and CDR2: ENHRY, SYGVKD. The CDR3 totals 14 residues. CDR3 nucleotide sequence: TGTCCCATCAGTGAGTCCGCCAGGGGGAATGGCTACACCTTC. Translated, it gives CPISESARGNGYTF.

This rearrangement joins TRBV11-2 to TRBJ2-2; D is undetermined. The germline V gene encodes CDR1 SGHAT and CDR2 FQNNGV. V lost 8 bases to trimming and J lost 8 bases, with 30 bases between them. The CDR3 has 18 residues. CDR3 DNA: TGTGCCAGCGGCGTTTTAAATGGTCTTAGACCGGGCACAGGGGAGCTGTTTTTT. Amino acids: CASGVLNGLRPGTGELFF.

Concerning this clonotype: This may be a read error, as it is one base from a much larger clone. The gene calls are TRBV6-5 and TRBJ2-5; weak D call: TRBD1 (5 bases). The CDR3 loop spans 13 amino acids. Germline loops: CDR1 MNHEY, CDR2 SVGAGI. The V end was cut by 7 bases, the J end by 1 base, with 10 bases between. For the CDR3, the DNA is TGTGCCAGCACCCGACAGAGCCAAGAGACCCAGTACTTC. Translating it yields CASTRQSQETQYF.

This clonotype was seen ten or more times. This chain joins TRBV11-2 and TRBJ2-7; 14 nucleotides match TRBD2. The CDR3 totals 13 residues. Per germline, CDR1 SGHAT and CDR2 FQNNGV. The CDR3 reads CASSSRTSGRPSV. The CDR3 DNA reads as TGTGCCAGCAGCTCGAGGACTAGCGGGAGGCCCTCAGTC.